This TCR beta chain was documented in a study of CD8 T cells in Susac syndrome. Sequencing of TCR beta covered CD8+ and CD4+ T cells obtained from blood. Negative isolation was used for CD8+ and CD4+ T cells and FACS enrichment for TEMRA cells. Trimming removed 1 base from V and 2 bases from J; junction bases left unmatched: 9. The germline gives CDR1 SQVTM, CDR2 ANQGSEA. The CDR3 runs 17 residues. Random hexamers were used to reverse transcribe an amount of roughly 0.5 to 1 ug RNA. The CDR3 of TCR beta was amplified by immunoSEQ multiplex PCR across 54 Vbeta and 13 Jbeta. TCRdb re-analysed the immunoSEQ multiplex PCR reads in MiXCR, keeping a single row per CDR3 protein. The repertoire holds under 250,000 distinct CDR3 sequences, with 85% to 95% as singletons.

This rearrangement joins TRBV29-1 to TRBJ1-3, with 9 bases identical to TRBD1. The material sequenced was CD4+ T cells from PBMCs. The sequence came from a human donor with multiple sclerosis. Here the CDR3 DNA reads TGCAGCGTTGAAGCCTATACTAACAGGGGGCCTGGAAACACCATATATTTT. It translates to CSVEAYTNRGPGNTIYF.